The 25 T cell receptor beta chains below were found in one sample sequenced in a study of tumor T cells in aggressive B-cell lymphoma. TCRdb's copy holds only in-frame clones and misses some; the assay was immunoSEQ multiplex PCR. This sample carries 2,900 or so clones, around 82% of them seen once, and the ten largest clones take less than 20%. The sample consisted of tumor tissue. These receptor sequences come from an adult with diffuse large B cell lymphoma.

The chain employs TRBV7-8 and TRBJ1-2; a possible D gene is TRBD1 (6 bases). The CDR3 covers 14 residues. The V end lost 2 bases, the J end lost 8 bases, and 15 bases lay between the germline ends. CDR1 is SGHVS, CDR2 FQNEAQ, per germline. CDR3 amino acids: CASSLNRELEGYTF. The CDR3 nucleotides read TGTGCCAGCAGCTTAAACAGGGAGTTAGAAGGCTACACCTTC.

J is TRBJ2-3 and V is TRBV6-1; the match to TRBD2 covers 11 bases. The trim removed 3 bases at V and 4 bases at J, leaving 9 bases unmatched. The CDR3 totals 17 residues. Germline V gene sequence: CDR1 MNHNS, CDR2 SASEGT. The CDR3 nucleotides are TGTGCCAGCAGTGATTCCTATAGCGGGGGGGCCGCAGATACGCAGTATTTT. Residues: CASSDSYSGGAADTQYF.

The rearrangement uses TRBV18 and TRBJ1-5, with D tentatively TRBD1 (5 bases). Trimming cost V 2 bases and J 5 bases, with 16 bases left between them. Germline V CDR1 and CDR2: KGHSH, LQKENI. The CDR3 runs to 16 residues. The CDR3 nucleotides are TGTGCCAGCTCACCATCGCAAGGGCTACAGGATCAGCCCCAGCATTTT. The encoded protein is CASSPSQGLQDQPQHF.

The chain joins TRBV14 to TRBJ1-4, with TRBD1 identical over 8 bases. CDR1 and CDR2 (germline): SGHDN, FVKESK. After removal of 3 bases from V and 10 bases from J, the junction contained 10 bases not matched to a gene. The CDR3 extends over 15 amino acids. CDR3: CASSHARGQGGKLFF. DNA for the CDR3: TGTGCCAGCAGCCATGCGCGAGGACAGGGCGGAAAACTGTTTTTT.

The chain is built from TRBV6-5 and TRBJ1-6, with a possible D match to TRBD1 (5 bases). The CDR3 length is 14 residues. The germline V gene has CDR1 MNHEY and CDR2 SVGAGI. Trimming took 10 bases from V and 4 from J, leaving 14 bases between them. This CDR3 reads CATLRGLYNSPLHF. In DNA form, the CDR3 reads TGTGCCACCCTGCGGGGGTTGTATAATTCACCCCTCCACTTT.

V usage is TRBV27 and J usage is TRBJ1-1; TRBD1 might be the D (6 bases). Germline assignment: CDR1 MNHEY and CDR2 SMNVEV (reference sequence). Trimming shortened V by 5 bases and J by 0 bases, and 16 bases separated the two germline ends. This CDR3 comprises 16 residues. CDR3: CASSPIFGGLNTEAFF. The CDR3 DNA follows: TGTGCCAGCAGTCCCATCTTTGGGGGCTTGAACACTGAAGCTTTCTTT.

This chain links TRBV4-2 with TRBJ1-1; D possibly corresponds to TRBD1 (6 bases). Germline lookup yields CDR1 LGHNA and CDR2 YNFKEQ. The CDR3 consists of 16 residues. The germline V and J ends were trimmed by 0 bases and 6 bases, with 17 bases remaining between them. The CDR3 loop reads CASSQEGGASPSEAFF. The CDR3 DNA follows: TGTGCCAGCAGCCAAGAGGGGGGGGCCTCCCCGTCTGAAGCTTTCTTT.

The chain uses TRBV7-9 and TRBJ1-2; maybe TRBD1 (6 bases). CDR1 SEHNR and CDR2 FQNEAQ come from the germline V gene (reference sequence). Trimming left V 8 bases short and J 2 bases short, with 6 bases between. The CDR3 length is 11 residues. CDR3 sequence reads: CASGGNYGYTF. CDR3 in DNA: TGTGCCAGCGGGGGCAACTATGGCTACACCTTC.

The rearrangement links TRBV15 to TRBJ1-6, with D unresolved. V lost 2 bases and J 5 bases, leaving 7 bases between the germline ends. The CDR3 spans 14 residues. CDR1 is LNHNV and CDR2 is YYDKDF in the germline V gene (reference sequence). The CDR3 sequence is CATSRRPDNSPLHF. CDR3 sequence (DNA): TGTGCCACCAGCAGACGCCCGGATAATTCACCCCTCCACTTT.

V usage is TRBV11-1 and J usage is TRBJ1-2, with D unclear. The CDR3 totals 15 residues. Looked up from germline, CDR1 is SGHAT and CDR2 is FQDESV (reference sequence). Trimming removed 1 base from V and 3 bases from J, with 12 bases in between. The CDR3 DNA sequence: TGTGCCAGCAGCTTAGATGTGGCAGGCGACTATGGCTACACCTTC. Its protein is CASSLDVAGDYGYTF.

By share, this clone ranks as large. At one end the junction does not follow the germline gene, possibly because of a read error. The V gene is TRBV14, the J gene TRBJ2-5; D is possibly TRBD1 (6 bases). This CDR3 comprises 15 residues. CDR1 is SGHDN and CDR2 is FVKESK in the germline V gene. Here the CDR3 reads CASSSRDIGQGTQYF. The CDR3, as DNA: TGTGCCAGCAGCTCGAGGGACATTGGTCAAGGGACCCAGTACTTC.

The genes are TRBV6-1 and TRBJ1-5; a possible D gene is TRBD1 (5 bases). The CDR3 loop spans 14 amino acids. V was pared by 5 bases and J by 1 base, with 9 bases between. Germline CDR1 and CDR2: MNHNS and SASEGT. CDR3 region: CASSQGWSNQPQHF. As DNA, the CDR3 is TGTGCCAGCAGTCAGGGCTGGAGCAATCAGCCCCAGCATTTT.

V is TRBV28 and J is TRBJ1-5, with D perhaps TRBD1 (5 bases). CDR1 is MDHEN and CDR2 is SYDVKM in the germline V gene. This CDR3 is built from 11 residues. Trimming removed 6 bases at V and 6 bases at J, with 6 bases between. The chain's CDR3 is CASRGLQPQHF. CDR3 bases: TGTGCCAGCAGGGGACTTCAGCCCCAGCATTTT.

This clone ranks as large. The chain recombines TRBV28 with TRBJ1-4; no firm D call. CDR1 is MDHEN, CDR2 SYDVKM, per germline. This CDR3 is built from 11 residues. The V and J ends lost 3 bases and 7 bases respectively, with 3 bases between them. The CDR3 is CASSFGEKLFF. In DNA form, the CDR3 reads TGTGCCAGCAGTTTCGGTGAAAAACTGTTTTTT.

The V gene is TRBV11-3, the J gene TRBJ2-7; the D gene is possibly TRBD2 (5 bases). V was shortened by 4 bases and J by 2 bases, with 12 bases between the two germline ends. This CDR3 spans 14 amino acids. CDR1 and CDR2 from the germline V gene are SGHNT and YENEEA. The CDR3 nucleotides are TGTGCCAGCAGCTCGGGCGGAGGTCCCTACGAGCAGTACTTC. Protein product: CASSSGGGPYEQYF.

V usage is TRBV27 and J usage is TRBJ2-7; D is undetermined. Trimming left V 5 bases short and J 2 bases short, with 10 bases between. Germline V gives CDR1 MNHEY, CDR2 SMNVEV (reference sequence). The CDR3 is 13 amino acids. CDR3 nucleotides: TGTGCCAGCAGTCCCCGCAGTCCCTACGAGCAGTACTTC. It codes for CASSPRSPYEQYF.

V usage is TRBV2 and J usage is TRBJ1-5, with D possibly TRBD1 on 5 matching bases. Deletions cut 3 bases from V and 4 bases from J, with 13 bases between. This CDR3 spans 15 amino acids. Germline-derived CDR1 and CDR2 are SNHLY and FYNNEI. The DNA for the CDR3 is TGTGCCAGCAGTGACGCGGGGGATGAGAATCAGCCCCAGCATTTT. The encoded protein is CASSDAGDENQPQHF.

V and J are TRBV9 and TRBJ1-3; TRBD1 might be the D (5 bases). Germline lookup yields CDR1 SGDLS and CDR2 YYNGEE. V was cut by 2 bases and J by 1 base, with 10 bases left in between. The CDR3 has 15 residues. The CDR3 loop reads CASSVADSSGNTIYF. The CDR3 DNA is TGTGCCAGCAGCGTTGCCGACAGTTCTGGAAACACCATATATTTT.

V and J are TRBV15 and TRBJ2-7; 9 bases map to TRBD1. V shed 8 bases, J shed 3 bases, and the junction held 5 bases outside the gene matches. There are 13 residues in the CDR3. CDR1 and CDR2 (germline): LNHNV, YYDKDF (reference sequence). CDR3: CATSRDRDYEQYF. The CDR3 bases are TGTGCCACCTCTCGGGACAGGGACTACGAGCAGTACTTC.

J is TRBJ1-6 and V is TRBV6-5; D ambiguous. The CDR3 spans 14 residues. The germline CDR1 and CDR2 sequences are MNHEY and SVGAGI. The V and J ends lost 7 bases and 6 bases respectively, with 13 bases between them. The CDR3 DNA reads as TGTGCCAGCACCACCGGCGGCCTTAATTCACCCCTCCACTTT. Protein: CASTTGGLNSPLHF.

This clone occurred once. The CDR3 coding sequence is TGTGCCAGCAGCTTAGCGGGGACAGGGTCCTACGAGCAGTACTTC. Translating it yields CASSLAGTGSYEQYF. The genes are TRBV7-6 and TRBJ2-5, with 9 bases fitting TRBD1. The end of the DNA fits TRBJ2-7 better, so the J call may be wrong. The CDR3 has 15 amino acids. Germline loops: CDR1 SGHVS, CDR2 FNYEAQ.

The genes are TRBV14 and TRBJ1-1; TRBD1 matches 10 bases. J was trimmed by 4 bases and V by 4 bases; bases with no gene match: 3. CDR1 is SGHDN, CDR2 FVKESK, per germline. The CDR3 covers 14 residues. The CDR3 region has the DNA TGTGCCAGCAGCCTTTGGACAGGGGGCACTGAAGCTTTCTTT. Protein: CASSLWTGGTEAFF.

This clone has a handful of counts. The chain combines TRBV18 with TRBJ2-7; TRBD1 is a possible D gene (5 bases). The CDR3 is 13 residues long. V was clipped by 3 bases and J by 5 bases, with 11 bases between them. CDR1 and CDR2 (germline): KGHSH, LQKENI. The CDR3 is CASSPRQGNEQYF. The CDR3, as DNA: TGTGCCAGCTCACCGCGCCAGGGCAACGAGCAGTACTTC.

This sequence joins TRBV19 and TRBJ2-7, with a weak D call TRBD1 (6 bases). V was clipped by 5 bases and J by 0 bases, with 11 bases between them. The length of the CDR3 is 14 residues. Germline CDR1 LNHDA, CDR2 SQIVND (reference sequence). CDR3: CASSQGQFSYEQYF. As DNA, the CDR3 is TGTGCCAGTAGTCAAGGACAGTTCTCCTACGAGCAGTACTTC.

The chain recombines TRBV30 with TRBJ1-3; tentatively, D is TRBD1 (5 bases). V lost 3 bases, J lost 0 bases, and 6 bases lay in between. CDR1 and CDR2 from the germline V gene are GTSNPN and SVGIG (reference sequence). The CDR3 runs to 13 residues. The CDR3, as DNA: TGTGCCTGGAGCGGGGGCTCTGGAAACACCATATATTTT. This encodes CAWSGGSGNTIYF. The whole variable domain, remainder taken from reference TRBV30 and TRBJ1-3, is SQTIHQWPATLVQPVGSPLSLECTVEGTSNPNLYWYRQAAGRGLQLLFYSVGIGQISSEVPQNLSASRPQDRQFILSSKKLLLSDSGFYLCAWSGGSGNTIYFGEGSWLTVV.